This T cell receptor (beta chain) was found in a study of T cells in Graves' hyperthyroidism and ophthalmopathy. RNA transcripts yielded amplified TCR beta CDR3 regions. Primed by the HTBI set, a first-round RT-PCR was run on the TCR CDR3. TCRdb analysed the multiplex PCR reads with MiXCR anew, one entry per CDR3 protein. Of some 600,000 distinct CDR3 sequences detected, approximately 15% appear once; the ten largest clones hold more than 5%. V lost 5 bases and J lost 4, with 8 bases in between. Germline V CDR1 and CDR2: DFQATT, SNEGSKA (reference sequence). The CDR3 covers 11 residues. This clonotype showed up many times.

The sequencing input was blood. The clonotype was recovered from a woman under 40 with Graves' hyperthyroidism that later progressed to Graves' ophthalmopathy. V and J are TRBV20-1 and TRBJ1-2; D is unclear. In DNA, the CDR3 is TGCAGTGCTTTCGGCGCCTATGGCTACACCTTC. Amino acids: CSAFGAYGYTF.